The 9 T cell receptor beta chains listed next were all sequenced from one sample in a study of T cells in Graves' hyperthyroidism and ophthalmopathy (dated by TCRdb to between 2017 and 2020). The library was generated by multiplex PCR. TCRdb names Illumina HiSeq 2000 as the instrument used. TCR beta CDR3 regions were amplified from RNA transcripts. The TCR CDR3 was subjected to a first round of RT-PCR using the HTBI primer set and the Qiagen OneStep RT-PCR kit. The raw public reads went through TCRdb reprocessing: fastp at Q25, MiXCR clone calling, in-frame beta chains kept. Each CDR3 protein appears once, grouped with its most common genes and DNA. The sample contains roughly 700,000 distinct CDR3 sequences, just over 35% of them found a single time. In total, the top ten clones hold around 31% of the sample. Input material: blood. These TCRs come from a woman between 35 and 50 years old with Graves' hyperthyroidism.

J is TRBJ2-7 and V is TRBV6-5; 8 bases are shared with TRBD2. V gave up 2 bases and J gave up 7 bases; unmatched junction bases: 7. Germline-derived CDR1 and CDR2 are MNHEY and SVGAGI. The CDR3 contains 14 residues. Here the CDR3 DNA reads TGTGCCAGCAGTTACGGGCTAGCGGGCCAGGAGCAGTACTTC. Protein: CASSYGLAGQEQYF.

This clonotype was counted a single time. One end of the junction does not line up with germline, which may come from a read error. The CDR3 loop reads CAGSSQGVGGELFF. DNA of the CDR3: TGTGCCGGCAGCTCACAGGGCGTTGGCGGGGAGCTGTTTTTT. The chain employs TRBV7-9 and TRBJ2-2, with TRBD1 as a possible D gene (6 bases). Germline CDR1 is SEHNR and CDR2 is FQNEAQ (reference sequence). CDR3 length: 14 residues.

This clonotype was seen ten or more times. This chain links TRBV7-2 with TRBJ2-7, with D perhaps matching TRBD1 (5 bases). Germline V gene lookup returns CDR1 SGHTA and CDR2 FQGNSA. Between the trimmed V and J ends, which lost 5 bases and 2 bases, there was a span of 13 bases. The CDR3 contains 14 residues. CDR3 amino acids: CASSPAGNTYEQYF. The CDR3 nucleotides are TGTGCCAGCAGCCCCGCAGGGAATACCTACGAGCAGTACTTC.

For this clonotype: Being one base from a much bigger clone, this may be a read error. The V gene is TRBV2, the J gene TRBJ1-3, with 7 positions matching TRBD1. The CDR3 extends over 15 amino acids. Germline V gene lookup returns CDR1 SNHLY and CDR2 FYNNEI. CDR3 amino acids: CASSEQGSSRNTIYF. The CDR3 DNA follows: TGTGCCAGCAGCGAACAGGGGAGCTCTAGAAACACCATATATTTT.

This clonotype was recorded a few times. This sequence joins TRBV7-2 and TRBJ1-3; D gene unclear. The CDR3 consists of 13 residues. V gave up 4 bases and J gave up 4 bases, with 8 bases separating them. Per the germline V gene, CDR1 is SGHTA and CDR2 is FQGNSA. The DNA for the CDR3 is TGTGCCAGCAGCTCGGCCGAAGGAAACACCATATATTTT. This codes for CASSSAEGNTIYF.

The V call is TRBV7-2, the J call TRBJ1-1; 9 nucleotides match TRBD1. Looked up from germline, CDR1 is SGHTA and CDR2 is FQGNSA. CDR3 length: 15 amino acids. The junction had 7 bases not matched to a gene; V was cut back by 5 bases and J by 3 bases. DNA of the CDR3: TGTGCCAGCAGCCCCGGACAGGGGTTGGACACTGAAGCTTTCTTT. This codes for CASSPGQGLDTEAFF. The variable domain in full, with the rest retrieved from reference TRBV7-2 and TRBJ1-1, is GAGVSQSPSNKVTEKGKDVELRCDPISGHTALYWYRQSLGQGLEFLIYFQGNSAPDKSGLPSDRFSAERTGGSVSTLTIQRTQQEDSAVYLCASSPGQGLDTEAFFGQGTRLTVV.

The rearrangement joins TRBV3-1 to TRBJ1-5; possible D gene TRBD1, 6 bases. CDR3 size: 12 residues. From germline, CDR1 is LGHDT and CDR2 YNNKEL (reference sequence). V was trimmed by 8 bases and J by 5 bases, leaving 10 bases between them. CDR3 DNA sequence: TGTGCCAGCGGGAGGGGGGATCAGCCCCAGCATTTT. It is translated as CASGRGDQPQHF.

This chain joins TRBV12-3 or TRBV12-4 and TRBJ1-3, with unresolved D. Trimming removed 2 bases from V and 0 bases from J, with 11 bases in between. The CDR3 loop spans 16 amino acids. The CDR3 DNA is TGTGCCAGCAGTTTACCCAGGACCACCTCTGGAAACACCATATATTTT. Protein product: CASSLPRTTSGNTIYF.

The V gene is TRBV10-3, the J gene TRBJ2-2, with unresolved D. The CDR3 runs 12 residues. Trimming left V 10 bases short and J 8 bases short, with 14 bases between. Germline V gene data show CDR1 as ENHRY and CDR2 as SYGVKD. This CDR3 reads CASRFWGGELFF. The CDR3 nucleotides read TGTGCCAGCAGATTTTGGGGTGGGGAGCTGTTTTTT.